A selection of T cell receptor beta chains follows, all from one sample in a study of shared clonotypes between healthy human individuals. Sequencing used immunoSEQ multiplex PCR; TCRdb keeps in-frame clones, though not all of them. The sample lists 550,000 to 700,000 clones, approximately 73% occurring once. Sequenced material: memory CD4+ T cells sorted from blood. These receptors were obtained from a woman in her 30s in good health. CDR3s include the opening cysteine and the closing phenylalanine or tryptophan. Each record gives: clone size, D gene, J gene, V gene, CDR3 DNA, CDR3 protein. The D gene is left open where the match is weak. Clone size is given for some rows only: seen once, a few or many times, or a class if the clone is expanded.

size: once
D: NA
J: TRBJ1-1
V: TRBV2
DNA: TGTGCCAGCAGTGCAACAGGGACGAACACTGAAGCTTTCTTT
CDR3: CASSATGTNTEAFF

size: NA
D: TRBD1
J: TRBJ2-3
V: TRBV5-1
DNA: TGCGCCAGCAGCCCCCACTCCGGAGGGACAGGGACAGATACGCAGTATTTT
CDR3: CASSPHSGGTGTDTQYF

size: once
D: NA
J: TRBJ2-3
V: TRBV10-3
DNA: TGTGCCATCTTAGGGGGAGGACTCGCAGATACGCAGTATTTT
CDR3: CAILGGGLADTQYF

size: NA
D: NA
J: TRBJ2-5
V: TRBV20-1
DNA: TGCAGTGGTTTGTGGCAAGAGACCCAGTACTTC
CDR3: CSGLWQETQYF

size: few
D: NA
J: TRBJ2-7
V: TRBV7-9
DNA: TGTGCCAGCAGCTTGGGATTACCCTCCTACGAGCAGTACTTC
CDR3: CASSLGLPSYEQYF

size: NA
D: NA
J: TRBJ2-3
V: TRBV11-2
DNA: TGTGCCAGCAGCCGGGAAGATACGCAGTATTTT
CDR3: CASSREDTQYF

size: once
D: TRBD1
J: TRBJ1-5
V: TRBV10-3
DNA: TGTGCCATCAGCCAGGGGGAGAATCAGCCCCAGCATTTT
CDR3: CAISQGENQPQHF

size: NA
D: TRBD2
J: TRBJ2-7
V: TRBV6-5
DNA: TGTGCCAGCAGTTACCTTCGGCTAGCGGGAGGTTACGAGCAGTACTTC
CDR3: CASSYLRLAGGYEQYF

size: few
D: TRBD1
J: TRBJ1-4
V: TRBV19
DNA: TGTGCCAGTAGTACAACCGGGACAGACAATGAAAAACTGTTTTTT
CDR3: CASSTTGTDNEKLFF

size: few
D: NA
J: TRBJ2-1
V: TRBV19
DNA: TGTGCCAGTAGTCTGGACTACCGCTACAATGAGCAGTTCTTC
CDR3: CASSLDYRYNEQFF

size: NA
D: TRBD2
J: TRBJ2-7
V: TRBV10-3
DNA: TGTGCCATCAGAGTAGCGGGAACGGATTCAGGGGAGCAGTACTTC
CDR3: CAIRVAGTDSGEQYF

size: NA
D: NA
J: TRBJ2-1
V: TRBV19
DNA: TGTGCCAGTAGTAAGGGGGCTAGCGGTGGGAGCTCCTACAATGAGCAGTTCTTC
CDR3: CASSKGASGGSSYNEQFF

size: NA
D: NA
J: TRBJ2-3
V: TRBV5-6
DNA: TGTGCCAGCAGCTTGGTTGGGCGAGATACGCAGTATTTT
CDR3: CASSLVGRDTQYF

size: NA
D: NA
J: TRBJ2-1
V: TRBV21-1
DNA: TGTGCCAGCAGCAAAACAGGGTGGACTAGCGGTAGCCACTCCGGCGGACACAATGAGCAGTTCTTC
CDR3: CASSKTGWTSGSHSGGHNEQFF

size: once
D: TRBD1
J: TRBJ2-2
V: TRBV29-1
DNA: TGCAGCGTTGTTAAGGGGGCAGATACCGGGGAGCTGTTTTTT
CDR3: CSVVKGADTGELFF

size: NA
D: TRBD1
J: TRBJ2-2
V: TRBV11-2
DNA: TGTGCCAGCAGCTTAAACCCCGGGACAGGGCGGACCGGGGAGCTGTTTTTT
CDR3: CASSLNPGTGRTGELFF

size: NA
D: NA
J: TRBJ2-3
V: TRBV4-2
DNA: TGTGCCAGCAGCCCCAGACGGGGCTTTGACACAGATACGCAGTATTTT
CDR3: CASSPRRGFDTDTQYF

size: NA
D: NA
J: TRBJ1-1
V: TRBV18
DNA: TGTGCCAGCTCACCAAGAGGGGACACTGAAGCTTTCTTT
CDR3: CASSPRGDTEAFF

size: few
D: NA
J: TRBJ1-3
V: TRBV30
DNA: TGTGCCTGCGAACAGGGAGTCCGGTCTGGAAACACCATATATTTT
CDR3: CACEQGVRSGNTIYF

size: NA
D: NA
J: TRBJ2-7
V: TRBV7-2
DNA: TGTGCCAGCAGCTCTTCAGTATTCTACGAGCAGTACTTC
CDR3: CASSSSVFYEQYF

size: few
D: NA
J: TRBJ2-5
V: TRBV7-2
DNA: TGTGCCAGCAGCTTAGAGGGCCTCGGTGGGACCCAGTACTTC
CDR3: CASSLEGLGGTQYF

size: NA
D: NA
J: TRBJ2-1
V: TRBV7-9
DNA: TGTGCCAGCAGACGGACAGCCGCCTCCTACAATGAGCAGTTCTTC
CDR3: CASRRTAASYNEQFF

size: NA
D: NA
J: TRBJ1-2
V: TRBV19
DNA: TGTGCCAGTAGTTCGCGGGGTAACTATGGCTACACCTTC
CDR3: CASSSRGNYGYTF

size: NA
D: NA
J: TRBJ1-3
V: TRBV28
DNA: TGTGCCAGCAGGGGGGGTGGGTACACCTCTGGAAACACCATATATTTT
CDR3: CASRGGGYTSGNTIYF

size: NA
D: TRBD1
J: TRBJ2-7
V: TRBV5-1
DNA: TGCGCCAGCAGCTTTGGACAGGGCGGCCACGAGCAGTACTTC
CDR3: CASSFGQGGHEQYF

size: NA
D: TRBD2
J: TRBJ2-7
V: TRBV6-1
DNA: TGTGCCAGCAGGACTAGCGGGAGTCCCGACGAGCAGTACTTC
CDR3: CASRTSGSPDEQYF

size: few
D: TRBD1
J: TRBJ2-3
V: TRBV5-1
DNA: TGCGCCAGCAGCTTGAAGACAGGGGGCCAGGATACGCAGTATTTT
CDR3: CASSLKTGGQDTQYF

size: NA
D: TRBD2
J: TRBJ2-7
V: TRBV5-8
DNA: TGTGCCAGCAGCTTGAGCGGGAGTAGGGACGAGCAGTACTTC
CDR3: CASSLSGSRDEQYF

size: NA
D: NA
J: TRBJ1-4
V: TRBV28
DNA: TGTGCCAGCACCTCGACTCAGGGTGTCGAAAAACTGTTTTTT
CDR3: CASTSTQGVEKLFF

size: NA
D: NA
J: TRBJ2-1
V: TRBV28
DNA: TGTGCCAGCAGTTTACCCTCTCGGCACAATGAGCAGTTCTTC
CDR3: CASSLPSRHNEQFF

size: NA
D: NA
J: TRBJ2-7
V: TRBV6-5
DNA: TGTGCCAGCAGTTTCGAGGGACGGGGAGTTACTACGAGGCAGTACTTC
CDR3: CASSFEGRGVTTRQYF

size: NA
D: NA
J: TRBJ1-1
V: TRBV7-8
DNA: TGTGCCAGCAGCGCCGGTTCGACGGTCCACACTGAAGCTTTCTTT
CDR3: CASSAGSTVHTEAFF

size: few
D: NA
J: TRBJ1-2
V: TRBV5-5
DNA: TGTGCCAGCAGCGAGGGGGGGAAGACAGGAATCTATGGCTACACCTTC
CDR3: CASSEGGKTGIYGYTF

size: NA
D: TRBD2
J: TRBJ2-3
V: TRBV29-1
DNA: TGCAGCGTCTCCGTTTTAGCGGGAGGGCCGACAGATACGCAGTATTTT
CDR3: CSVSVLAGGPTDTQYF

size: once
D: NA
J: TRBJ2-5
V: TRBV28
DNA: TGTGCCAGCAGTTTCTCCCATCAAGAGACCCAGTACTTC
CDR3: CASSFSHQETQYF

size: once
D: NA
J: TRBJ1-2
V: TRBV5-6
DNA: TGTGCCAGCAGACAGGCGGGACGAGAAAGTAGCTACACCTTC
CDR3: CASRQAGRESSYTF

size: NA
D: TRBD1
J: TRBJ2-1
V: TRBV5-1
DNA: TGCGCCAGCAGCTTGCCTACAGGGGGCAATGAGCAGTTCTTC
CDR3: CASSLPTGGNEQFF

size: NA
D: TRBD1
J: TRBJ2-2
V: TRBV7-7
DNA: TGTGCCAGCAGCTCTTATCCCGGGACAGATAACACCGGGGAGCTGTTTTTT
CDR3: CASSSYPGTDNTGELFF

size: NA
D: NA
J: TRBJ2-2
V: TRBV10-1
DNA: TGCGCCAGCAGTGAGACGGCCTCCGGGAGCACCGGGGAGCTGTTTTTT
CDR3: CASSETASGSTGELFF

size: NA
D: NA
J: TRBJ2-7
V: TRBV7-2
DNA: TGTGCCAGCAGCTCTGGGGCGGACAGTCAAAGCTCCTACGAGCAGTACTTC
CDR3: CASSSGADSQSSYEQYF